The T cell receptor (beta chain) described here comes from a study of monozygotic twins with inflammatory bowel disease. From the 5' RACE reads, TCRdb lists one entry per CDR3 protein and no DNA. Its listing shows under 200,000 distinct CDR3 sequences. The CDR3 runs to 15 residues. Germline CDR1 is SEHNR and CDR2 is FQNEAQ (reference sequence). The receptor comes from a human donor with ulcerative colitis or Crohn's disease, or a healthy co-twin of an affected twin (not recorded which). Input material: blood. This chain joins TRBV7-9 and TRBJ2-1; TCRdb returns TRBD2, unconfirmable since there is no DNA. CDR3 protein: CASTLLQRSYNEQFF.